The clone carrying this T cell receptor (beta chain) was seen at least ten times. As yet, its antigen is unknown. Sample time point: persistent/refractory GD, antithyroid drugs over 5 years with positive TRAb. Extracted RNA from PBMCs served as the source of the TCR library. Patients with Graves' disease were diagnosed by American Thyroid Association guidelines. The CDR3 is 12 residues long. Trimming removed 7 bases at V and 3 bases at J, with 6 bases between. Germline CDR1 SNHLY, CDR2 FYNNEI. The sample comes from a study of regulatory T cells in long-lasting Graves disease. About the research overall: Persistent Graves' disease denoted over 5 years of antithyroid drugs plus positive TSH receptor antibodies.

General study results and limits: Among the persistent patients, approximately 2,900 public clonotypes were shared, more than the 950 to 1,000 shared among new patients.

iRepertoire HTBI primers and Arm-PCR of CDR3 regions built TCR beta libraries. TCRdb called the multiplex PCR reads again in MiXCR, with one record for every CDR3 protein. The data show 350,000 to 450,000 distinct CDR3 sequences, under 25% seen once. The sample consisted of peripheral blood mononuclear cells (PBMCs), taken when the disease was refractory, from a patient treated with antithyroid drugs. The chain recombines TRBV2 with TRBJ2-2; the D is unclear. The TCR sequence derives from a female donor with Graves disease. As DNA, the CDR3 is TGTGCCAGCACGTTAGACACCGGGGAGCTGTTTTTT. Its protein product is CASTLDTGELFF. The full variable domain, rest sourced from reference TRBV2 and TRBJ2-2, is EPEVTQTPSHQVTQMGQEVILRCVPISNHLYFYWYRQILGQKVEFLVSFYNNEISEKSEIFDDQFSVERPDGSNFTLKIRSTKLEDSAMYFCASTLDTGELFFGEGSRLTVL.